This T cell receptor (beta chain) stems from a study of control samples from healthy donors and cancer patients (dated by TCRdb to the early 2020s). This clone was seen more than once but under ten times. Its cognate antigen has yet to be identified. No much larger clonotype is one base removed from it; base qualities were not supplied. The germline V end is reduced by 10 bases and the J end by 10 bases; junction bases left unmatched: 15. The CDR3 covers 13 residues, taking in both the cysteine and the phenylalanine. CDR3 DNA is the only sequence kept; it has 39 bases, read in frame from the first base. From a lookup of the germline V gene, CDR1 and CDR2 are ENHRY and SYGVKD. Library creation used the immunoSEQ multiplex PCR assay. Entries here come from immuneACCESS through TCRdb and include only in-frame sequences with V and J called. Some clones fail to appear in such tables; in the studies checked, an unresolved V gene covers under half of the shortfall, and the cause of the remainder is unknown. The sample data list about 180,000 clones, and approximately 94% of these were observed just once. The ten largest clones represent over 1.3% of the sample.

Recombination linked TRBV10-3 to TRBJ1-2, and TRBD1 aligns with 7 junction nucleotides. This clonotype originated in a woman aged 18-29 years in good health. Sequenced: blood. CDR3 region: CATETPLDRVYTF. The bases read TGTGCCACCGAGACCCCTCTTGACAGGGTCTACACCTTC.